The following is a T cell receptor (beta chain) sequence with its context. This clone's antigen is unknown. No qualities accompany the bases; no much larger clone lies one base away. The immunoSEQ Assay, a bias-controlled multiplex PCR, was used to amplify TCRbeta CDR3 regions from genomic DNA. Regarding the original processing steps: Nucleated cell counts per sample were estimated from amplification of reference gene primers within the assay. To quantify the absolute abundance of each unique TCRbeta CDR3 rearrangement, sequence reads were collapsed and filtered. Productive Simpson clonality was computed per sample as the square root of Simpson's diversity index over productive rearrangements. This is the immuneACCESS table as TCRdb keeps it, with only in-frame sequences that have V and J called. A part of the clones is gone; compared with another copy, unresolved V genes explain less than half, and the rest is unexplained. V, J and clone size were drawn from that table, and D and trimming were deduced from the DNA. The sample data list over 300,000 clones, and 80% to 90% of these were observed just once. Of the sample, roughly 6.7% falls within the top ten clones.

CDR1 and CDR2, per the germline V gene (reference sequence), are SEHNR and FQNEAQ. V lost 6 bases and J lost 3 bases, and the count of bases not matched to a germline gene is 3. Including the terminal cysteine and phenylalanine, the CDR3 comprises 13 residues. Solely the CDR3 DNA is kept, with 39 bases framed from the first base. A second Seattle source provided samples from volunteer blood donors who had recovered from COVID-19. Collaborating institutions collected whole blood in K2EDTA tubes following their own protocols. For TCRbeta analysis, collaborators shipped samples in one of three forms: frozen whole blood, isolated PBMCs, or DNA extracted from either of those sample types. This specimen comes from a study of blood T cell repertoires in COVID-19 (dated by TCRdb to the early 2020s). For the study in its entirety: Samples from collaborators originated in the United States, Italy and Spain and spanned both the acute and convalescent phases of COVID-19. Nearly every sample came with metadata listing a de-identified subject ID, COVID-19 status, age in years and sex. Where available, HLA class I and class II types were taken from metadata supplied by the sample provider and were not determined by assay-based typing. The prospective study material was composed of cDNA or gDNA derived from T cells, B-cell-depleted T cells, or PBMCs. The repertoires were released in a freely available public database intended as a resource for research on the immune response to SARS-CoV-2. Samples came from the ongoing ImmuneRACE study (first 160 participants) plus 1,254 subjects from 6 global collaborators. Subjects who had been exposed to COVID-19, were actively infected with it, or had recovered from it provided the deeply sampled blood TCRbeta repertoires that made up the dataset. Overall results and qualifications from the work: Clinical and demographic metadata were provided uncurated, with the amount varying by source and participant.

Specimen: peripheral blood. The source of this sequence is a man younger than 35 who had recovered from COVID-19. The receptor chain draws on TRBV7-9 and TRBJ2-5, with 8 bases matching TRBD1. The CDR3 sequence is CASRMDREETQYF. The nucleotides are TGTGCCAGCAGAATGGACAGGGAAGAGACCCAGTACTTC. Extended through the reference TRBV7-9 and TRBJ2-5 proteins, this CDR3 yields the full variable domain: DTGVSQNPRHKITKRGQNVTFRCDPISEHNRLYWYRQTLGQGPEFLTYFQNEAQLEKSRLLSDRFSAERPKGSFSTLEIQRTEQGDSAMYLCASRMDREETQYFGPGTRLLVL.